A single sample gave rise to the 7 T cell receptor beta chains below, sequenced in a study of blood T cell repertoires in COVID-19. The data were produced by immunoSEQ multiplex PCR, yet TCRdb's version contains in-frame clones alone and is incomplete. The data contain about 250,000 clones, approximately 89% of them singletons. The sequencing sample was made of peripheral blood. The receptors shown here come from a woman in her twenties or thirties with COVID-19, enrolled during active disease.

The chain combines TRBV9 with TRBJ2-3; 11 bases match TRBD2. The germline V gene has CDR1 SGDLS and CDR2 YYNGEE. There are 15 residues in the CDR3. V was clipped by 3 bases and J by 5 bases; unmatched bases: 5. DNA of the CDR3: TGTGCCAGCAGCGCTAGCGGGGGGAAAGGAGATACGCAGTATTTT. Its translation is CASSASGGKGDTQYF.

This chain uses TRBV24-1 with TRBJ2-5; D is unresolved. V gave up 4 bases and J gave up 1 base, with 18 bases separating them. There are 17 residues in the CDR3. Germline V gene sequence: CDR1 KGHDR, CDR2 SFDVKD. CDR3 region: CATSDPPNPGRQETQYF. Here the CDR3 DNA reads TGTGCCACCAGTGACCCACCTAATCCAGGCCGCCAAGAGACCCAGTACTTC.

CDR3 sequence reads: CASSADSRQAFF. CDR3 nucleotide sequence: TGTGCCAGCAGTGCCGACTCCCGTCAAGCTTTCTTT. The rearrangement joins TRBV2 to TRBJ1-1; D is ambiguous. CDR1 is SNHLY, CDR2 FYNNEI, per germline. This CDR3 has 12 amino acids. Trimming left V 4 bases short and J 9 bases short, with 12 bases between.

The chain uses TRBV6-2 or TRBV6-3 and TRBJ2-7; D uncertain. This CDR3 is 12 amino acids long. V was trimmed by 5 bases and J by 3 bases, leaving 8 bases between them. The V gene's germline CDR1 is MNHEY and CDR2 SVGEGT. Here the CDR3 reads CASSEELYEQYF. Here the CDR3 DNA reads TGTGCCAGCAGTGAGGAACTCTACGAGCAGTACTTC.

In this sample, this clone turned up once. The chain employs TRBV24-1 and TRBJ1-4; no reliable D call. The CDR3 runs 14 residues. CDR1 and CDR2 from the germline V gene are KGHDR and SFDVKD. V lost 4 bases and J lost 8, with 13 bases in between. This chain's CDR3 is CATSDRDNEEKLFF. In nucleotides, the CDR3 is TGTGCCACCAGTGACCGGGATAATGAAGAAAAACTGTTTTTT.

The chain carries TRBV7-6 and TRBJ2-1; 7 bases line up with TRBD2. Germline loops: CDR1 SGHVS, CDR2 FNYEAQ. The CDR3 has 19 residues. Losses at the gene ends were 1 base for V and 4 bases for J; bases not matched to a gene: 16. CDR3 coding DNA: TGTGCCAGCAGCTTAGAGGCGTCTAGCGGATTCCGACAATACAATGAGCAGTTCTTC. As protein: CASSLEASSGFRQYNEQFF.

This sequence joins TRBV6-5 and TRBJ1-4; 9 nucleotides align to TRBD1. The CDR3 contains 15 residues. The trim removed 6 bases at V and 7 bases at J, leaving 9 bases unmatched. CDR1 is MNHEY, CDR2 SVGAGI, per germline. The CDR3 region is CASRITGGWGEKLFF. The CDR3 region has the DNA TGTGCCAGCAGAATTACAGGGGGCTGGGGTGAAAAACTGTTTTTT.